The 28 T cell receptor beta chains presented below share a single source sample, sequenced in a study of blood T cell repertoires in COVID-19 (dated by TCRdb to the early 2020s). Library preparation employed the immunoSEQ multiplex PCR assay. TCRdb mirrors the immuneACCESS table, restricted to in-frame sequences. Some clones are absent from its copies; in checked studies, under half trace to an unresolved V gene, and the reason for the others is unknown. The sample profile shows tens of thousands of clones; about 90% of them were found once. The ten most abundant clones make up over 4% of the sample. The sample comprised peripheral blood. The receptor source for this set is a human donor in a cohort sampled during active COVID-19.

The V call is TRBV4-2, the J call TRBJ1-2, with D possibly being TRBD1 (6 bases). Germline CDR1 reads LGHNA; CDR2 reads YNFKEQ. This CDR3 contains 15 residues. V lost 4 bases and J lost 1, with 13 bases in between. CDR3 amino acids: CASSPSGQSNYGYTF. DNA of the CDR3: TGTGCCAGCAGCCCCTCCGGACAGAGTAACTATGGCTACACCTTC.

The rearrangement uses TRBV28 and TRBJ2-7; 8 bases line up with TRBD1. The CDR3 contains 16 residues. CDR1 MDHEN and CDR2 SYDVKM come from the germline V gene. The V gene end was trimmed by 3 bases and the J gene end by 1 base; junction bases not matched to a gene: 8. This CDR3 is CASSFQRHRGSYEQYF. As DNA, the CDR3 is TGTGCCAGCAGTTTCCAAAGGCACAGGGGGTCCTACGAGCAGTACTTC.

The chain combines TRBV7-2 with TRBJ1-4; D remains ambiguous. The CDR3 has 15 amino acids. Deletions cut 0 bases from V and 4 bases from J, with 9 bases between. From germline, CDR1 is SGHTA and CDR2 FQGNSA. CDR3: CASSLAGQLNEKLFF. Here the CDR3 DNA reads TGTGCCAGCAGCTTAGCGGGCCAGCTTAATGAAAAACTGTTTTTT.

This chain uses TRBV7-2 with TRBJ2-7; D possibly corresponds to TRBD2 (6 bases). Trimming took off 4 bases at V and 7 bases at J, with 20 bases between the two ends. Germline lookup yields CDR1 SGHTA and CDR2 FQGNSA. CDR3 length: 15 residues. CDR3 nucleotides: TGTGCCAGCAGCTCGAAGCTGGACGGGAGTCGAGAGCAGTACTTC. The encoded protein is CASSSKLDGSREQYF. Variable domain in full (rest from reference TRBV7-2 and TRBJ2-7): GAGVSQSPSNKVTEKGKDVELRCDPISGHTALYWYRQSLGQGLEFLIYFQGNSAPDKSGLPSDRFSAERTGGSVSTLTIQRTQQEDSAVYLCASSSKLDGSREQYFGPGTRLTVT.

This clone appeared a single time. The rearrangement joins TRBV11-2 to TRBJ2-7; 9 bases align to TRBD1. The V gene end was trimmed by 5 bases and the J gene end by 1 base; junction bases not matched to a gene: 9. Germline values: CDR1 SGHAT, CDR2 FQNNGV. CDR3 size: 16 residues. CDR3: CASSLGGTGSSYEQYF. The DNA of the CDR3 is TGTGCCAGCAGCCTCGGGGGGACAGGGAGTTCCTACGAGCAGTACTTC.

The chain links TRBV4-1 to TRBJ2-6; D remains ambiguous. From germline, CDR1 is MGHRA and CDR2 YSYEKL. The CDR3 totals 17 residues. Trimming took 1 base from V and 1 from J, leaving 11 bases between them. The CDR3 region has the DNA TGCGCCAGCAGCCAAGTCCAGTACAGATCTGGGGCCAACGTCCTGACTTTC. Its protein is CASSQVQYRSGANVLTF.

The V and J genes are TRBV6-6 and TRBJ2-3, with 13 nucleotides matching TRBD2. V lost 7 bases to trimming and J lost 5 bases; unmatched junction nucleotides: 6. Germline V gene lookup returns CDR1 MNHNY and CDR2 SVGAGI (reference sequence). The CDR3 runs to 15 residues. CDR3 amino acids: CASTERTSGRDTQYF. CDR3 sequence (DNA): TGTGCCAGCACCGAAAGGACTAGCGGGAGAGATACGCAGTATTTT.

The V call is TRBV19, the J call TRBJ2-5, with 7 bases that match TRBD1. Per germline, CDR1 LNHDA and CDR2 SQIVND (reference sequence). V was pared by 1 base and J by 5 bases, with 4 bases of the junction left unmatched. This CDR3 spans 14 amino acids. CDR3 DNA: TGTGCCAGTAGTATAGGAGGGGGCCTGGAGACCCAGTACTTC. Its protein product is CASSIGGGLETQYF.

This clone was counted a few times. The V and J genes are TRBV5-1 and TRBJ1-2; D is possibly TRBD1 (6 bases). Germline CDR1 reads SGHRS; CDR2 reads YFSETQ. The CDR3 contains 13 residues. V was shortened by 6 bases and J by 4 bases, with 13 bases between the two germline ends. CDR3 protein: CASTRDTTYGYTF. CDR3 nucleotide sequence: TGCGCCAGCACCCGGGACACAACCTATGGCTACACCTTC.

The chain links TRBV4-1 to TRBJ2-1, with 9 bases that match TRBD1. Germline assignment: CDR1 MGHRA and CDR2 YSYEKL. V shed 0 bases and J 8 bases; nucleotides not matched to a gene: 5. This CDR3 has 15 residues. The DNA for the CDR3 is TGCGCCAGCAGCCAAGATGGACGGACAGGGGATGAGCAGTTCTTC. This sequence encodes CASSQDGRTGDEQFF.

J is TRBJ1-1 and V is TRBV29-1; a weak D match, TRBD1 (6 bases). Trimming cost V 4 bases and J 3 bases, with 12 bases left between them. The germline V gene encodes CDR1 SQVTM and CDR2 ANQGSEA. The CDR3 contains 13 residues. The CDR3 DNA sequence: TGCAGCGTTGGACAGGACCTCGACACTGAAGCTTTCTTT. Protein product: CSVGQDLDTEAFF.

The CDR3: CASSKPGQGRIGELFF. The DNA for the CDR3 is TGTGCCAGCAGTAAGCCGGGACAGGGCAGGATCGGGGAGCTGTTTTTT. The rearrangement joins TRBV27 to TRBJ2-2; 9 nucleotides line up with TRBD1. J lost 7 bases, V lost 5 bases, and 11 bases had no gene match. There are 16 residues in the CDR3. Germline V lookup: CDR1 MNHEY, CDR2 SMNVEV (reference sequence).

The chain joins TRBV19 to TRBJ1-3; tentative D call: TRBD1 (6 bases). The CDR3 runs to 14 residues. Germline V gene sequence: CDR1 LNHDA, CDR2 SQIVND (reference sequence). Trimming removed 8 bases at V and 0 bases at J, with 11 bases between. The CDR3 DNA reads TGTGCCAGTTTGGACAGTAGCTCTGGAAACACCATATATTTT. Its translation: CASLDSSSGNTIYF.

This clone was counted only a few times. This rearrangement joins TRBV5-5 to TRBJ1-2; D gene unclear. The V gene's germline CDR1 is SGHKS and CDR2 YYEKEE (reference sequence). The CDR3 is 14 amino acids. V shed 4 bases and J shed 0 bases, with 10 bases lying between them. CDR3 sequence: CASSLSDSNYGYTF. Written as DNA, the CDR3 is TGTGCCAGCAGCCTCAGCGATTCTAACTATGGCTACACCTTC.

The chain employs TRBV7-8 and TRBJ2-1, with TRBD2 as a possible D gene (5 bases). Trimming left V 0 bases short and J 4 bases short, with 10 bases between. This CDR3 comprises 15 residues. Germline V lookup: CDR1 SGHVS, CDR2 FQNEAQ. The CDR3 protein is CASSLAGGWYNEQFF. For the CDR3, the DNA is TGTGCCAGCAGCTTAGCTGGCGGGTGGTACAATGAGCAGTTCTTC.

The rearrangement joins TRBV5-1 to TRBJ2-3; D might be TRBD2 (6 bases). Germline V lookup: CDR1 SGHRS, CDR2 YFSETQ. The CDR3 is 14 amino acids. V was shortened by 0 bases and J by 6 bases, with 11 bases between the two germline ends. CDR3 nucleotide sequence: TGCGCCAGCAGCTTGGTTCAAGGGAGGGATACGCAGTATTTT. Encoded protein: CASSLVQGRDTQYF.

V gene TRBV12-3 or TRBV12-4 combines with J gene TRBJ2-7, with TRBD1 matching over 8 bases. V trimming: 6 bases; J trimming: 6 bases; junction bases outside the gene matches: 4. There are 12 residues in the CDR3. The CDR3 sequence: CASRTTGGEQYF. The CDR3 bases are TGTGCCAGCAGAACTACAGGGGGCGAGCAGTACTTC.

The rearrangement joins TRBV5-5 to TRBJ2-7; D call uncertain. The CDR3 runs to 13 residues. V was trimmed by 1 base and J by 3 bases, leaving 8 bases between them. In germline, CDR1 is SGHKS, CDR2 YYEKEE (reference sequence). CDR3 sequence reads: CASSLPGIYEQYF. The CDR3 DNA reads TGTGCCAGCAGCTTGCCGGGTATCTACGAGCAGTACTTC.

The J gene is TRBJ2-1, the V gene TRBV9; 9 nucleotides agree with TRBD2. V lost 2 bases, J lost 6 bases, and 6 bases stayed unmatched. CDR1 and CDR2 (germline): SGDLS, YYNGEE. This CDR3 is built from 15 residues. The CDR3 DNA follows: TGTGCCAGCAGCGTTGGCGGGAGGGTTTCCAATGAGCAGTTCTTC. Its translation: CASSVGGRVSNEQFF. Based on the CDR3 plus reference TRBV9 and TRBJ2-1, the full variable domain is DSGVTQTPKHLITATGQRVTLRCSPRSGDLSVYWYQQSLDQGLQFLIQYYNGEERAKGNILERFSAQQFPDLHSELNLSSLELGDSALYFCASSVGGRVSNEQFFGPGTRLTVL.

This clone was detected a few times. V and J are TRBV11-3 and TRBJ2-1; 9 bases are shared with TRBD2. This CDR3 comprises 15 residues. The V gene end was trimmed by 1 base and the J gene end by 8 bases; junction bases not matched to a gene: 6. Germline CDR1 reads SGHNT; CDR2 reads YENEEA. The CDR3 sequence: CASSLGTSDKDEQFF. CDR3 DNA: TGTGCCAGCAGCTTAGGGACTAGCGACAAGGATGAGCAGTTCTTC.

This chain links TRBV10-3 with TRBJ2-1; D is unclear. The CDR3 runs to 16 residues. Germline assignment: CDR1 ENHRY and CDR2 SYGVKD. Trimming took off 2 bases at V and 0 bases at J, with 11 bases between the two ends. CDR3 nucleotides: TGTGCCATCAGTGAGACTCAGTCTAGCTCCTACAATGAGCAGTTCTTC. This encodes CAISETQSSSYNEQFF.

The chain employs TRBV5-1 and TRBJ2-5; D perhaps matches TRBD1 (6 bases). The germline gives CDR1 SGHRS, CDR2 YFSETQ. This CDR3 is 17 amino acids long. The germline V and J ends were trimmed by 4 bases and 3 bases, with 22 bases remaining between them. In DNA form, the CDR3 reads TGCGCCAGCAGCAGGGATACAGGGATATCTGGGGAAGAGACCCAGTACTTC. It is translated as CASSRDTGISGEETQYF. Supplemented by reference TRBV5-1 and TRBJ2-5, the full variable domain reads KAGVTQTPRYLIKTRGQQVTLSCSPISGHRSVSWYQQTPGQGLQFLFEYFSETQRNKGNFPGRFSGRQFSNSRSEMNVSTLELGDSALYLCASSRDTGISGEETQYFGPGTRLLVL.

CDR3 amino acids: CASIRGQENNEQFF. DNA for the CDR3: TGTGCCAGCATCAGGGGGCAAGAGAACAATGAGCAGTTCTTC. The J gene is TRBJ2-1, the V gene TRBV6-5, with 8 bases matching TRBD1. This CDR3 comprises 14 residues. Germline CDR1 reads MNHEY; CDR2 reads SVGAGI. Unmatched junction bases numbered 7, after V lost 7 bases and J lost 5 bases.

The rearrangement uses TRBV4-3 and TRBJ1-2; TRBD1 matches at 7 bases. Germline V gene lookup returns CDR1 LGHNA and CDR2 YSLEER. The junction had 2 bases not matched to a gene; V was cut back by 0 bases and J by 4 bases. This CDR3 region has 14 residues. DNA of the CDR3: TGCGCCAGCAGCCAAGATTCAGGGGGCTATGGCTACACCTTC. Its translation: CASSQDSGGYGYTF.

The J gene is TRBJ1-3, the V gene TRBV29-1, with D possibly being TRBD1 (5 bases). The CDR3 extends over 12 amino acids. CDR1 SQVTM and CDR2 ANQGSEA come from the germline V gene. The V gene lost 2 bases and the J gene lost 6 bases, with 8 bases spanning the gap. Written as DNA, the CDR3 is TGCAGCGTTGAACGCGGGGCAAACACCATATATTTT. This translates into CSVERGANTIYF.

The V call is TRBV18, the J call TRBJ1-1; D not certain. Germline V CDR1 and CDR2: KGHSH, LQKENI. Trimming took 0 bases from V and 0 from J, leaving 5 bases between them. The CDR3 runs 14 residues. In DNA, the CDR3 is TGTGCCAGCTCACCACCCAGTTTGAACACTGAAGCTTTCTTT. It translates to CASSPPSLNTEAFF.

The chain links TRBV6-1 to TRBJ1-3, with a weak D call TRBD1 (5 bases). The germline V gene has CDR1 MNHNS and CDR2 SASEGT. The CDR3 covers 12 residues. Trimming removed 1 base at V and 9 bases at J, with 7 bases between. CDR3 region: CASSEEGLTIYF. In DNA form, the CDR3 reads TGTGCCAGCAGTGAAGAGGGGCTCACCATATATTTT.

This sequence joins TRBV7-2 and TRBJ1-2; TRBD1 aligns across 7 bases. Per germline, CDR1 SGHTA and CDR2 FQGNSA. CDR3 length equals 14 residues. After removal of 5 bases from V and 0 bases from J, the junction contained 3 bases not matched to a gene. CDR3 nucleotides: TGTGCCAGCAGCCAAGGGGGCTCTAACTATGGCTACACCTTC. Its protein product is CASSQGGSNYGYTF.